This T cell receptor beta chain was captured by sequencing in a study of blood T cell repertoires in COVID-19. Overall study: Sites across the United States, Italy and Spain contributed samples from acute and convalescent COVID-19. Sample material is recorded as cDNA or gDNA derived from T cells, B-cell-depleted T cells, or PBMCs.

In the study's own analysis: From reference gene primer amplification, estimates of nucleated cell counts were derived. Here immunoSEQ multiplex PCR was the method, and the copy in TCRdb shows in-frame clones only, minus some. V, J and clone size reflect that table, while D and trimming were determined from the DNA. This sample has around 42,000 clones, with about 80% found just once. This CDR3 contains 15 residues. Germline CDR1 reads SGHRS; CDR2 reads YFSETQ. Trimming took off 0 bases at V and 3 bases at J, with 13 bases between the two ends. The clonotype was recovered from a man in his 70s with active or convalescent COVID-19. V and J are TRBV5-1 and TRBJ2-7; D gene ambiguous. Sequencing was done on a sample of peripheral blood. CDR3 protein: CASSLVTGVHYEQYF. The CDR3, as DNA: TGCGCCAGCAGCTTGGTTACCGGAGTCCACTACGAGCAGTACTTC.